Listed here are 2 T cell receptor beta chains from one sample, sequenced in a study of T cell responses to AZD1222 COVID-19 vaccine. The assay was immunoSEQ multiplex PCR, and TCRdb's table has in-frame clones only and misses some. The sample lists under 95,000 clones, 70% to 90% seen once, with about 10% in the top ten. Sequenced here: peripheral blood, sampled 28 days after the second AZD1222 dose. The receptors were sampled from an adult who received the AZD1222 COVID-19 vaccine.

The rearrangement uses TRBV3-1 (or the pseudogene TRBV3-2) and TRBJ2-5; TRBD1 matches at 8 bases. Germline loops: CDR1 LGHDT, CDR2 YNNKEL (reference sequence). This CDR3 has 15 residues. J gave up 4 bases and V 6 bases, and 10 bases lay outside the gene matches. The CDR3 DNA reads as TGTGCCAGCAGATCTACAGGACAGGGTGCAGAGACCCAGTACTTC. Translating gives CASRSTGQGAETQYF.

This rearrangement joins TRBV5-6 to TRBJ1-3, with D possibly matching TRBD1 (5 bases). Germline V gene lookup returns CDR1 SGHDT and CDR2 YYEEEE. Trimming left V 1 base short and J 0 bases short, with 11 bases between. The CDR3 extends over 16 amino acids. Written as DNA, the CDR3 is TGTGCCAGCAGCTTGTGGGGGTCCTACTCTGGAAACACCATATATTTT. It encodes CASSLWGSYSGNTIYF.